This T cell receptor beta chain appears in the sequencing data of a study of T cell responses to AZD1222 COVID-19 vaccine. CDR3 length: 12 amino acids. The germline gives CDR1 SNHLY, CDR2 FYNNEI. V was trimmed by 8 bases and J by 0 bases, leaving 8 bases between them. General observations from the study: At baseline, seropositivity was found in only a handful of AZD1222 recipients. There were mostly white British donors and more females than males, and clonal diversity was possibly underestimated. Breadth and depth of Spike-specific TCRs rose after two AZD1222 doses.

Sequencing used immunoSEQ multiplex PCR; TCRdb keeps in-frame clones, though not all of them. The sample has about 140,000 clones; around 88% are singletons. Comments on this clone: Its antigen is currently unknown.

The source material was peripheral blood, sampled on day 0 of AZD1222 vaccination. The chain recombines TRBV2 with TRBJ2-7; no definite D call. This clonotype originated in an adult in good health. As DNA, the CDR3 is TGTGCCAGCCGCTGGATCTCCTACGAGCAGTACTTC. It specifies CASRWISYEQYF.